The present T cell receptor (beta chain) was sequenced within a study of T cell responses to AZD1222 COVID-19 vaccine. V was cut by 5 bases and J by 2 bases, with 11 bases left in between. This CDR3 is built from 14 residues. Germline V gives CDR1 SGHAT, CDR2 FQNNGV. General study results and limits: Unmutated regions of variants are reportedly targeted by nearly half of spike-specific TCRs. At baseline, just a handful of AZD1222 recipients tested seropositive. The study found Spike-specific TCR breadth and depth rose after two AZD1222 doses. Distributed over spike, vaccine-associated CD4 TCRs predominated at 160-218 and 743-854.

Data came from immunoSEQ multiplex PCR; TCRdb stores just in-frame clones and leaves some out. The table lists some 110,000 clones, around 83% of them singletons. As regards this clone: Its antigen is unknown.

The chain combines TRBV11-2 with TRBJ2-3; D assignment may be TRBD1 or TRBD2 (5 bases each). The clonotype was recovered from an adult who received the AZD1222 COVID-19 vaccine. The specimen was peripheral blood, collected 28 days after the second AZD1222 dose. The DNA for the CDR3 is TGTGCCAGCAGCCCGGGACCGACCACAGATACGCAGTATTTT. Amino acid sequence: CASSPGPTTDTQYF.